This T cell receptor beta chain was sequenced in a study of T cells expressing NK-cell markers (dated by TCRdb to 2020 to 2022). General notes on the study: TCR beta-chain repertoires were profiled in sorted CD3+CD56+NKG2C+, CD3+CD56+NKG2C- and CD3+CD56-NKG2C+ T-cell subsets from eight donors. The libraries were sequenced on Illumina HiSeq 2000/2500, MiSeq or NextSeq, producing 2 x 150 bp reads. The eight sequenced donors were randomly selected healthy volunteers, three men and five women. Of the eight sequenced donors, seven were found to be HCMV-seropositive and one was found to be HCMV-seronegative. Results and caveats for the whole study, not just this receptor: Those dominant clonotypes were again the most abundant among CD3+CD56-NKG2C+ cells in four donors, at roughly 25-60.1%. In six donors, the dominant CD3+CD56+NKG2C+ clonotypes were among the top 10 CD8+ clonotypes and accounted for about 1.0-7.5% of CD8+ T cells. Whether the expanded NKG2C-expressing T cell clones were specific for HCMV antigens was left unclear.

Sequencing was performed on an Illumina HiSeq 2000. 5'RACE template switching, by which a universal primer site and unique molecular identifiers were added, was used to make TCR beta cDNA libraries. Priming for cDNA synthesis came from the TCR beta constant segment, and two successive PCR amplification steps followed. In the paper's pipeline: MIGEC was used to demultiplex reads and group reads by UMI, and MiTCR was used to assemble and quantify clonotypes. To remove erroneous sequences, TCR cDNA sequences were retained only when supported by two or more reads. The tcR package was used for downstream repertoire analysis, and clonotypes were matched across fractions by CDR3 nucleotide sequence plus V segment. VDJmatch was used to annotate antigen specificity against VDJdb, with one amino acid substitution allowed in CDR3. TCRdb reprocessed the public reads and reports one entry per CDR3 protein sequence, without DNA. The V and J calls were not made by the authors but by TCRdb's processing. This sample's records show about 170,000 distinct CDR3 sequences. The ten top clones hold around 20% of the sample.

The germline V gene (reference sequence) gives CDR1 as DFQATT and CDR2 as SNEGSKA. The CDR3 goes from the cysteine to the phenylalanine over 15 residues. The DNA sequence is not available. A commercial ELISA kit detecting HCMV-specific IgG in serum was used to determine HCMV serostatus. Ficoll density gradient centrifugation was used to isolate peripheral blood mononuclear cells from blood. With regard to this clonotype: The antigen it binds to is not known.

Specimen: blood T cells: a sorted CD56 or NKG2C T cell subset, CD4+ or CD8+ T cells, or bulk PBMC T cells (not recorded which). The TCR sequence derives from a man aged 18 to 69 in good health. The chain links TRBV20-1 with TRBJ2-7; with no DNA, the TCRdb D assignment of TRBD1 cannot be verified. The CDR3 reads CSARALGQGSYEQYF.